The rows below give T cell receptor beta chains drawn from one sample of a study of identical twins. TCRdb analysed the 5' RACE reads with MiXCR anew, one entry per CDR3 protein. Here the sample spans 600,000 to 850,000 distinct CDR3 sequences, 15% to 20% being singletons. This same sample was also taken into another study, of T cells expressing NK-cell markers.

Sequenced material: PBMCs. The receptors derive from a woman under 30 in good health. The CDR3 runs from the conserved cysteine through the conserved F or W. The D gene is left open where the match is weak. Size tells how often a clone was seen (once, few, many) or the class of an expanded clone, and some rows leave it out.

d_gene: TRBD1; v_gene: TRBV20-1; j_gene: TRBJ2-7; abundance: once; CDR3nt: TGCAGTGCTAGAGATCACGGACAGGGTAGTGGAGGCAGATCCTACGAGCAGTACTTC; CDR3aa: CSARDHGQGSGGRSYEQYF
d_gene: TRBD1; v_gene: TRBV11-2; j_gene: TRBJ2-5; abundance: once; CDR3nt: TGTGCCAGCAGCTCGGGACAGGGGAGCAAGACCCAGTACTTC; CDR3aa: CASSSGQGSKTQYF
d_gene: TRBD1; v_gene: TRBV20-1; j_gene: TRBJ1-2; abundance: few; CDR3nt: TGCAGTGCTAGACCTGACAGGGGCGGTGGCTACACCTTC; CDR3aa: CSARPDRGGGYTF
d_gene: TRBD1; v_gene: TRBV28; j_gene: TRBJ2-1; abundance: few; CDR3nt: TGTGCCAGCAGTTCTCCGGGACAGGGCGTCGAGTCTGAGCAGTTCTTC; CDR3aa: CASSSPGQGVESEQFF
d_gene: -; v_gene: TRBV6-2/TRBV6-3; j_gene: TRBJ1-5; abundance: few; CDR3nt: TGTGCCAGCACGTACGGTAATTGGGGCACTGGGCAGCCCCAGCATTTT; CDR3aa: CASTYGNWGTGQPQHF
d_gene: TRBD2; v_gene: TRBV7-9; j_gene: TRBJ2-2; abundance: few; CDR3nt: TGTGCCAGCAGCCTACGGACTAGCGGGGTCCCCGGGGAGCTGTTTTTT; CDR3aa: CASSLRTSGVPGELFF
d_gene: -; v_gene: TRBV5-4; j_gene: TRBJ1-2; abundance: -; CDR3nt: TGTGCCAGCAGGTGGGAACAGGCCCCCTATGGCTACACCTTC; CDR3aa: CASRWEQAPYGYTF
d_gene: TRBD1; v_gene: TRBV12-3/TRBV12-4; j_gene: TRBJ1-1; abundance: few; CDR3nt: TGTGCCAGCAGTTTAGGGACAGGGGGCGGCACTGAAGCTTTCTTT; CDR3aa: CASSLGTGGGTEAFF
d_gene: -; v_gene: TRBV12-3/TRBV12-4; j_gene: TRBJ2-4; abundance: -; CDR3nt: TGTGCCAGCACCCCCGGGGCCAAAAACATTCAGTACTTC; CDR3aa: CASTPGAKNIQYF
d_gene: TRBD1; v_gene: TRBV20-1; j_gene: TRBJ2-2; abundance: -; CDR3nt: TGCAGTGCTGACACAGGGGGCCGGGAGCTGTTTTTT; CDR3aa: CSADTGGRELFF
d_gene: -; v_gene: TRBV6-1; j_gene: TRBJ1-4; abundance: few; CDR3nt: TGTGCCAGCAGCCTAGCGGGTGGATATTGGGAAAAACTGTTTTTT; CDR3aa: CASSLAGGYWEKLFF
d_gene: -; v_gene: TRBV7-2; j_gene: TRBJ1-2; abundance: -; CDR3nt: TGTGCCAGCAGCTTCGAGAGGGGGTTTGGAGGCTACACCTTC; CDR3aa: CASSFERGFGGYTF
d_gene: TRBD1; v_gene: TRBV30; j_gene: TRBJ2-2; abundance: -; CDR3nt: TGTGCCTGGAGTGCCAGCCGGACAGGGACCACCGGGGAGCTGTTTTTT; CDR3aa: CAWSASRTGTTGELFF
d_gene: TRBD1; v_gene: TRBV6-5; j_gene: TRBJ2-2; abundance: -; CDR3nt: TGTGCCAGCAGTTACACCCAGGGGGCAAGCGGGGAGCTGTTTTTT; CDR3aa: CASSYTQGASGELFF
d_gene: TRBD2; v_gene: TRBV5-1; j_gene: TRBJ2-3; abundance: -; CDR3nt: TGCGCCAGCAGCTTGGCCCTAGCGGGGGCCGCAGATACGCAGTATTTT; CDR3aa: CASSLALAGAADTQYF
d_gene: TRBD2; v_gene: TRBV18; j_gene: TRBJ2-3; abundance: few; CDR3nt: TGTGCCAGCTCACCAACTATACTAGCGGGAGGGCCGGCGCAGTATTTT; CDR3aa: CASSPTILAGGPAQYF
d_gene: -; v_gene: TRBV7-6; j_gene: TRBJ2-2; abundance: -; CDR3nt: TGTGCCAGCAGCTCCACCGGGGGACCCCCAGAGCTGTTTTTT; CDR3aa: CASSSTGGPPELFF
d_gene: TRBD1; v_gene: TRBV3-1; j_gene: TRBJ1-6; abundance: -; CDR3nt: TGTGCCAGCAGCCTCACCGGGACAGGGGGGTCACCCCTCCACTTT; CDR3aa: CASSLTGTGGSPLHF
d_gene: TRBD1; v_gene: TRBV12-3/TRBV12-4; j_gene: TRBJ2-7; abundance: -; CDR3nt: TGTGCCAGCAGTCCTCCGGGACAGGGCCAGTACGAGCAGTACTTC; CDR3aa: CASSPPGQGQYEQYF
d_gene: -; v_gene: TRBV12-3/TRBV12-4; j_gene: TRBJ2-7; abundance: few; CDR3nt: TGTGCCAGCAGTTTCAGGGGTGGAAGGGGGGCCGCCTACGAGCAGTACTTC; CDR3aa: CASSFRGGRGAAYEQYF
d_gene: TRBD1; v_gene: TRBV5-1; j_gene: TRBJ2-7; abundance: few; CDR3nt: TGCGCCAGCAGCTTGGCCGGGACAGGGTCCTCCGAGCAGTACTTC; CDR3aa: CASSLAGTGSSEQYF
d_gene: -; v_gene: TRBV6-1; j_gene: TRBJ1-6; abundance: few; CDR3nt: TGTGCCAGCAGTCCCCGGGAGGAAATTTCACCCCTCCACTTT; CDR3aa: CASSPREEISPLHF
d_gene: TRBD1; v_gene: TRBV7-6; j_gene: TRBJ2-2; abundance: -; CDR3nt: TGTGCCAGCAGCTTGAGCCCGGGACAGGGATACACCGGGGAGCTGTTTTTT; CDR3aa: CASSLSPGQGYTGELFF
d_gene: -; v_gene: TRBV29-1; j_gene: TRBJ2-7; abundance: -; CDR3nt: TGCAGCGTTGTAGCGGCCTCCTACGAGCAGTACTTC; CDR3aa: CSVVAASYEQYF
d_gene: -; v_gene: TRBV20-1; j_gene: TRBJ1-1; abundance: -; CDR3nt: TGCAGTGCTAGGTTGGGTGCCCATGAAGCTTTCTTT; CDR3aa: CSARLGAHEAFF
d_gene: -; v_gene: TRBV12-3/TRBV12-4; j_gene: TRBJ2-1; abundance: few; CDR3nt: TGTGCCAGCAGACCCGGACATACTAGCAATAGTGAGCAGTTCTTC; CDR3aa: CASRPGHTSNSEQFF
d_gene: TRBD2; v_gene: TRBV5-1; j_gene: TRBJ2-1; abundance: many; CDR3nt: TGCGCCAGCACAGCGGGGGCTTGGGGTGAGCAGTTCTTC; CDR3aa: CASTAGAWGEQFF
d_gene: -; v_gene: TRBV5-1; j_gene: TRBJ2-1; abundance: -; CDR3nt: TGCGCCAGCAAGGTATCGGGGGCCAACAATGAGCAGTTCTTC; CDR3aa: CASKVSGANNEQFF
d_gene: TRBD1; v_gene: TRBV12-3/TRBV12-4; j_gene: TRBJ2-1; abundance: -; CDR3nt: TGTGCCAGCAGGAACAGGGACAGGGGACCCAATGAGCAGTTCTTC; CDR3aa: CASRNRDRGPNEQFF
d_gene: TRBD1; v_gene: TRBV29-1; j_gene: TRBJ2-3; abundance: -; CDR3nt: TGCAGCGTTATGGGGGGAGCAGGGGGCCTTGGGCTACAGTATTTT; CDR3aa: CSVMGGAGGLGLQYF
d_gene: -; v_gene: TRBV13; j_gene: TRBJ2-7; abundance: -; CDR3nt: TGTGCCAGCAGCTTAGGCGTACGGTTCTGGGACAAGACCTACGAGCAGTACTTC; CDR3aa: CASSLGVRFWDKTYEQYF
d_gene: TRBD1; v_gene: TRBV11-1; j_gene: TRBJ2-3; abundance: -; CDR3nt: TGTGCCAGCAGCTTTCGGGACAGGGGGCGAGTAAGTCTACCTACGCAGTATTTT; CDR3aa: CASSFRDRGRVSLPTQYF
d_gene: TRBD1; v_gene: TRBV10-2; j_gene: TRBJ1-2; abundance: few; CDR3nt: TGCGCCAGCAGCTATAGACAGGGCGACTATGGCTACACCTTC; CDR3aa: CASSYRQGDYGYTF
d_gene: -; v_gene: TRBV19; j_gene: TRBJ2-1; abundance: -; CDR3nt: TGTGCCAGTAGACAGGGACCTAATGAACCCCAAGATGAGCAGTTCTTC; CDR3aa: CASRQGPNEPQDEQFF
d_gene: -; v_gene: TRBV7-2; j_gene: TRBJ2-1; abundance: -; CDR3nt: TGTGCCAGCAGCTTGCTAGCGCCCTCTCCCCGGGCGTTCTTC; CDR3aa: CASSLLAPSPRAFF
d_gene: -; v_gene: TRBV10-3; j_gene: TRBJ2-7; abundance: few; CDR3nt: TGTGCCATCAGTGCGGCGGGATACGAGCAGTACTTC; CDR3aa: CAISAAGYEQYF
d_gene: -; v_gene: TRBV5-1; j_gene: TRBJ2-2; abundance: few; CDR3nt: TGCGCCAGCAGCTTATTCGGCAGGGTGAACACCGGGGAGCTGTTTTTT; CDR3aa: CASSLFGRVNTGELFF
d_gene: -; v_gene: TRBV20-1; j_gene: TRBJ2-5; abundance: few; CDR3nt: TGCAGTGCTAATCTTGCGGAGACCCAGTACTTC; CDR3aa: CSANLAETQYF